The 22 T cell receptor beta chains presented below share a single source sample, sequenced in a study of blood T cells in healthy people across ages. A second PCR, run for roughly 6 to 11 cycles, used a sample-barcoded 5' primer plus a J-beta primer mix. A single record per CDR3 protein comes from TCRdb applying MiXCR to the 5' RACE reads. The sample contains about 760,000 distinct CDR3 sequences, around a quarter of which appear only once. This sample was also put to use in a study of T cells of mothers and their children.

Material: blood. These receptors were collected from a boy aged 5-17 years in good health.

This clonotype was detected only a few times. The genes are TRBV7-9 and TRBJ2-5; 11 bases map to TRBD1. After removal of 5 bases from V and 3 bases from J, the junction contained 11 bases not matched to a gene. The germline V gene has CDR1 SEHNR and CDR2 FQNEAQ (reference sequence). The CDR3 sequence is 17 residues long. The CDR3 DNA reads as TGTGCCAGCAGCCCTAGGACAGGGGGCGATTTTGAAGAGACCCAGTACTTC. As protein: CASSPRTGGDFEETQYF.

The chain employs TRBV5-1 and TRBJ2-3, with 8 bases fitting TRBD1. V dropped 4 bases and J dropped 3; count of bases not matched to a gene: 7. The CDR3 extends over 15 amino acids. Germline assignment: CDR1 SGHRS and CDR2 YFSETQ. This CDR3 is CASSPDRGATDTQYF. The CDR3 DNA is TGCGCCAGCAGCCCTGACAGGGGTGCAACAGATACGCAGTATTTT.

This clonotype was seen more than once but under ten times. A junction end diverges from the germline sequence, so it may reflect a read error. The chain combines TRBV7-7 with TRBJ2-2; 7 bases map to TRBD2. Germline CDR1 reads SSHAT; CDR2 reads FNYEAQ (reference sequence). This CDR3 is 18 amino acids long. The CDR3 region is CASSLGGDDGPNTGELFF. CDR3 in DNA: TGTGCTAGCAGCTTGGGGGGGGACGACGGGCCGAACACCGGGGAGCTGTTTTTT.

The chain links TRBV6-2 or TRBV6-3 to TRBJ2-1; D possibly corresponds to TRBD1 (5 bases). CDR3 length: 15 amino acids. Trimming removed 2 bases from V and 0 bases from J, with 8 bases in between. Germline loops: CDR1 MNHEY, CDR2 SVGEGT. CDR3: CASSYKGLSYNEQFF. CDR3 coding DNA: TGTGCCAGCAGTTACAAGGGGCTCTCCTACAATGAGCAGTTCTTC.

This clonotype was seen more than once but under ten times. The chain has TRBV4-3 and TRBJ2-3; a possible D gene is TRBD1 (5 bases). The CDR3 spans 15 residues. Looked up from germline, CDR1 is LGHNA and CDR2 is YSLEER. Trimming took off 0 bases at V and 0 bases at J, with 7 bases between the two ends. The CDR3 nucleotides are TGCGCCAGCAGCCAAGAAGACAGAAGCACAGATACGCAGTATTTT. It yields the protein CASSQEDRSTDTQYF.

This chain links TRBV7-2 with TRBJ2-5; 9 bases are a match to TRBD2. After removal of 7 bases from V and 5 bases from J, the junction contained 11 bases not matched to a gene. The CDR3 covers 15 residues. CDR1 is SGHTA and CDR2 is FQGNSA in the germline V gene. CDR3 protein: CASNSRGGARETQYF. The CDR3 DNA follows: TGTGCCAGCAACTCTCGCGGGGGGGCGCGGGAGACCCAGTACTTC.

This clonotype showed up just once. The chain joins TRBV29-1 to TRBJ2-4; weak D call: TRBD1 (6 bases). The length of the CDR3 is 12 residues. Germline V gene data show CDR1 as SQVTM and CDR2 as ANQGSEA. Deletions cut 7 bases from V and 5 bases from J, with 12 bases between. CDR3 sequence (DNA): TGCAGCGCTAGGGACATTCAAAACATTCAGTACTTC. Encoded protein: CSARDIQNIQYF.

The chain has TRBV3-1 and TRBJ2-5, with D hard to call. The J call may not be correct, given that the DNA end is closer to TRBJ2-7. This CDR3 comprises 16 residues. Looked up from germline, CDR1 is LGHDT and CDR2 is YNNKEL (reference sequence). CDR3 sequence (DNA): TGTGCCAGCAGCCAAGTCGGTGGTTCGCAGCGCTCCGAGCAGTACTTC. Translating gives CASSQVGGSQRSEQYF.

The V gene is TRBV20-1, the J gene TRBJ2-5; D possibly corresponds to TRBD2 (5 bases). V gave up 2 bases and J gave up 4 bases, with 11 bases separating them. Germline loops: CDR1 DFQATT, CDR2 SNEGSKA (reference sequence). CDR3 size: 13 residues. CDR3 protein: CSARPIGIETQYF. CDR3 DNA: TGCAGTGCTAGACCTATCGGGATAGAGACCCAGTACTTC.

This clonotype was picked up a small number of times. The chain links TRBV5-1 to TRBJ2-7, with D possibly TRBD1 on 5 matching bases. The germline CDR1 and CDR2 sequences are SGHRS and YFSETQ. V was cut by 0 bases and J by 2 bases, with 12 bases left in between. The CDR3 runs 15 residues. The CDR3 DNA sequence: TGCGCCAGCAGCTTGGGGATAGACAGAGCCTACGAGCAGTACTTC. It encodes CASSLGIDRAYEQYF.

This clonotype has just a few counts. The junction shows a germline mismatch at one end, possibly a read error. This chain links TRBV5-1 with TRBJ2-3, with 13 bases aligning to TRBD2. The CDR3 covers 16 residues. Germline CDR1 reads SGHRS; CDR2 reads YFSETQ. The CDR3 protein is CTSSHGTSGTTDTQYF. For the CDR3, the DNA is TGCACCAGCAGCCACGGGACTAGCGGGACCACAGATACGCAGTATTTT.

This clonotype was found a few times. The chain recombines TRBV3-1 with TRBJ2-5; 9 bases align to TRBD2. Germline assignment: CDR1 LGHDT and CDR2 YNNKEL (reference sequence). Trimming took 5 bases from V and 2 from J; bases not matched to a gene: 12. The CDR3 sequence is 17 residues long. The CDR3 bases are TGTGCCAGCAGCAGGCTGATAGCGGGAGACGGACAAGAGACCCAGTACTTC. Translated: CASSRLIAGDGQETQYF.

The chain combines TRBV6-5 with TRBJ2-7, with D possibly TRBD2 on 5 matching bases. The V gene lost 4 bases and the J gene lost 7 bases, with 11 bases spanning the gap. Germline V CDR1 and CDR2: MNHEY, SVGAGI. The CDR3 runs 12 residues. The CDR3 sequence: CASSSLSGEQYF. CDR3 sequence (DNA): TGTGCCAGCAGTTCCCTCTCGGGGGAGCAGTACTTC.

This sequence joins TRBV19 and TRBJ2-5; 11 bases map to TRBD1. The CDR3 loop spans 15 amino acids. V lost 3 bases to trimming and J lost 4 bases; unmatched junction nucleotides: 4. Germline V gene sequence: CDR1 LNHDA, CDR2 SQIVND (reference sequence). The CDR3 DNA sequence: TGTGCCAGTAGTATGATGGACAGGGGGCTAGAGACCCAGTACTTC. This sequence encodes CASSMMDRGLETQYF.

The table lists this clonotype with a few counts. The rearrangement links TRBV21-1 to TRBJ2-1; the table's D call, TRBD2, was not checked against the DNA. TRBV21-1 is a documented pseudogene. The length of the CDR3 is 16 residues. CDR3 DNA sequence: TGTGCCAGCGCGGTTGACGCGGGAAGCTCCTACAATGAGCAGTTCTTC. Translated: CASAVDAGSSYNEQFF.

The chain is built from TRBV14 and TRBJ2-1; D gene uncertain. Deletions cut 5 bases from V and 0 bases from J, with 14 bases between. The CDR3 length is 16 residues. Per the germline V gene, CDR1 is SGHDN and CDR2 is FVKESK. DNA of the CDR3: TGTGCCAGCAGCGGCCCAGGAGCGCACTCCTACAATGAGCAGTTCTTC. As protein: CASSGPGAHSYNEQFF.

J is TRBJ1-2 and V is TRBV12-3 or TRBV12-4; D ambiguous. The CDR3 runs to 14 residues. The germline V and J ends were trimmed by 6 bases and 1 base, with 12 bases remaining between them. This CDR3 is CASSPGRFNYGYTF. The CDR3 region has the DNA TGTGCCAGCAGCCCCGGACGGTTTAACTATGGCTACACCTTC.

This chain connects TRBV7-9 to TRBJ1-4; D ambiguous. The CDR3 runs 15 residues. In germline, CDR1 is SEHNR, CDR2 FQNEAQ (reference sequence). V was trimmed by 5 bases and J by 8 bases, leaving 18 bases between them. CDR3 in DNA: TGTGCCAGCAGCAAAAAGGGCCCGACGGAGGAAAAACTGTTTTTT. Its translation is CASSKKGPTEEKLFF.

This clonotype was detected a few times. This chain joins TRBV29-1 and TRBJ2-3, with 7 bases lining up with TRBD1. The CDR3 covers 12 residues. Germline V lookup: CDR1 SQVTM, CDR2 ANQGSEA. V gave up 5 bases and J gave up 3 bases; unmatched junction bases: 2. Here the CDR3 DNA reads TGCAGCGTTTCACAGGGGACAGATACGCAGTATTTT. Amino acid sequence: CSVSQGTDTQYF.

The chain's CDR3 is CASGYRGEGQPQHF. In nucleotides, the CDR3 is TGTGCCAGCGGCTACCGGGGAGAGGGCCAGCCCCAGCATTTT. The chain couples TRBV6-1 to TRBJ1-5, with D unclear. The germline V gene encodes CDR1 MNHNS and CDR2 SASEGT. V was shortened by 8 bases and J by 7 bases, with 18 bases between the two germline ends. The CDR3 has 14 residues.

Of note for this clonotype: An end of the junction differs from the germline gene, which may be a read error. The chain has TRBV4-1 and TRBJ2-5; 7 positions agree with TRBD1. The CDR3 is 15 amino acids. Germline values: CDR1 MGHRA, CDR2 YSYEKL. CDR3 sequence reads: CASSQPDRDQEAQYF. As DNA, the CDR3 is TGCGCCAGCAGCCAACCAGACAGGGATCAAGAGGCCCAGTACTTC.

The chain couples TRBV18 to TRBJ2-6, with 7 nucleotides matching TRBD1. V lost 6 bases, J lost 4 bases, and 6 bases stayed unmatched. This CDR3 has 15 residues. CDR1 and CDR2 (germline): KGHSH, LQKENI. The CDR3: CASSEQGPGANVLTF. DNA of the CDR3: TGTGCCAGCTCTGAACAGGGGCCCGGGGCCAACGTCCTGACTTTC.